This T cell receptor (beta chain) was captured by sequencing in a study of blood T cell repertoires in COVID-19. At the level of the study: T cells, B-cell-depleted T cells, or PBMCs provided the cDNA or gDNA that served as material.

Repertoires were generated with immunoSEQ multiplex PCR, while TCRdb's copy carries only in-frame clones and drops some. The sample lists 200,000 to 300,000 clones, about nine tenths occurring once. CDR3 length: 17 residues. Germline-derived CDR1 and CDR2 are SGHKS and YYEKEE (reference sequence). V shed 4 bases and J 0 bases; nucleotides not matched to a gene: 10. This sequence joins TRBV5-5 and TRBJ1-5; 7 bases fit TRBD1. The sequenced material came from peripheral blood. The TCR was taken from a man aged 25-40 years with COVID-19, enrolled during active disease. DNA for the CDR3: TGTGCCAGCAGCCTAGGACAGGCGAAAATTAGCAATCAGCCCCAGCATTTT. It yields the protein CASSLGQAKISNQPQHF.